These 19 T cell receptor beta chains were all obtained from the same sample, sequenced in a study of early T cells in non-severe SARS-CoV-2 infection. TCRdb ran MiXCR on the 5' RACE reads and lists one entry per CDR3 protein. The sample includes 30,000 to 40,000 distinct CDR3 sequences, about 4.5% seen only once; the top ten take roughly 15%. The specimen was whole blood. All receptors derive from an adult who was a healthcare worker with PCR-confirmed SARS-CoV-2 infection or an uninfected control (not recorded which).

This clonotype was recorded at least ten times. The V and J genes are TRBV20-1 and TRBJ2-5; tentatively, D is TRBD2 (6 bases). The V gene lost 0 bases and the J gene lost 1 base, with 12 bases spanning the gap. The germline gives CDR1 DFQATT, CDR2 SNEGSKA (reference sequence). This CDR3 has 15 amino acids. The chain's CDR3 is CSARDSYGGQETQYF. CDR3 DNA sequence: TGCAGTGCTAGAGATTCTTACGGGGGCCAAGAGACCCAGTACTTC.

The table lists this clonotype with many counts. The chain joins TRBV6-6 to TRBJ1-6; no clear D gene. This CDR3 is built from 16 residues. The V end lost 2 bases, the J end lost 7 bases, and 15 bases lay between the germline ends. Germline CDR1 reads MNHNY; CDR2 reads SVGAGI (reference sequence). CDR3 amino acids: CASSYPAPDGNSPLHF. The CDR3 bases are TGTGCCAGCAGTTACCCCGCTCCAGATGGGAATTCACCCCTCCACTTT.

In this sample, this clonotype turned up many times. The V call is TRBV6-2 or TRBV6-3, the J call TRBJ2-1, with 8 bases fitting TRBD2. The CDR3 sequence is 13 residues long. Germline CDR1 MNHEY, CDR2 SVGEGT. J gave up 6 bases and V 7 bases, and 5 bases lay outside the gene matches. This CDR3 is CASTGGSPNEQFF. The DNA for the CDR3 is TGTGCCAGCACGGGGGGGTCCCCCAATGAGCAGTTCTTC.

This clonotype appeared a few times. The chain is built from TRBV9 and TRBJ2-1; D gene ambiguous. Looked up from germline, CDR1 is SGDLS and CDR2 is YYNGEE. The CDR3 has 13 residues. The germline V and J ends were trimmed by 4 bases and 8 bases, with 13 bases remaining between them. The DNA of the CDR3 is TGTGCCAGCAGCACCGGAGCTGGCTATGAGCAGTTCTTC. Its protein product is CASSTGAGYEQFF.

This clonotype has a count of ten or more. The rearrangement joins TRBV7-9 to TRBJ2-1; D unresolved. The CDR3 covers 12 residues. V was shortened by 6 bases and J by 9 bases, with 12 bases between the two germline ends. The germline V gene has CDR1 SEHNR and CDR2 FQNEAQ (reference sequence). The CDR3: CASRSVNGEQFF. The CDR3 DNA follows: TGTGCCAGCAGATCCGTTAACGGTGAGCAGTTCTTC.

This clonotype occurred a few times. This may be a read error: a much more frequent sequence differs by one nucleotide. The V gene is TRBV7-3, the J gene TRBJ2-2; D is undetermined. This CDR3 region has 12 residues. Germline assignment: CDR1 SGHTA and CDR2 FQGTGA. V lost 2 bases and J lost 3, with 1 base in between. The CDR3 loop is CASSLYTGELFF. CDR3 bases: TGTGCCAGCAGCTTATACACCGGGGAGCTGTTTTTT.

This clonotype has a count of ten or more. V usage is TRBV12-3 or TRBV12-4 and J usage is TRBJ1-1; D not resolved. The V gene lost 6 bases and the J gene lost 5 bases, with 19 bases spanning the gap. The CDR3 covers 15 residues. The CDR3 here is CASSRSGIPGTEAFF. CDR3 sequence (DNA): TGTGCCAGCAGCCGATCCGGGATCCCGGGGACTGAAGCTTTCTTT.

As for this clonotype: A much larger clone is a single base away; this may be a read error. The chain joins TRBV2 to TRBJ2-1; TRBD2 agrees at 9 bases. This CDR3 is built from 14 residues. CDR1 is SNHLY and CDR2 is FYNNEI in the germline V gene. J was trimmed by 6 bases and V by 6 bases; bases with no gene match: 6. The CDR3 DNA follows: TGTGCCAGCAGAACGGGACTAGCTTCCAATGAGCAGTTCTTC. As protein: CASRTGLASNEQFF.

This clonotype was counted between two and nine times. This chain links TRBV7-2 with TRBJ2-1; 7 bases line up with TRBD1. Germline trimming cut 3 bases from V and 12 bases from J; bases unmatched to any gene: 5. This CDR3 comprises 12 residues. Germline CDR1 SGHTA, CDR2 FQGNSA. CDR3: CASSLPPGGQFF. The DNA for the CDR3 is TGTGCCAGCAGCTTGCCCCCAGGGGGGCAGTTCTTC.

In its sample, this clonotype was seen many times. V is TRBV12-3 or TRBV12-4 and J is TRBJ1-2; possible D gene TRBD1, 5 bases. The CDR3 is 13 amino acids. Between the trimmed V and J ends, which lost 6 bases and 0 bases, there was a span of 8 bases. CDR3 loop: CASRGTANYGYTF. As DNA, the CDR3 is TGTGCCAGCAGAGGGACGGCTAACTATGGCTACACCTTC.

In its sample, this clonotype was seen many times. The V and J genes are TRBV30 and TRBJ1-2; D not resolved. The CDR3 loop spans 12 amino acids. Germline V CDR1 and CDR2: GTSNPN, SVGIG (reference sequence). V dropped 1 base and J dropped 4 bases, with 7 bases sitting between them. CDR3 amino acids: CAWSEGSYGYTF. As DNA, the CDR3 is TGTGCCTGGAGTGAGGGATCCTATGGCTACACCTTC.

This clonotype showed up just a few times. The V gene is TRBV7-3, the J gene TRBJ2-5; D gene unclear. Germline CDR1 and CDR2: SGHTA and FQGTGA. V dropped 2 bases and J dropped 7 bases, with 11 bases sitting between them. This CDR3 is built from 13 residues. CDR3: CASSLDRSGTQYF. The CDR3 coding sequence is TGTGCCAGCAGCTTAGACCGCTCGGGGACCCAGTACTTC.

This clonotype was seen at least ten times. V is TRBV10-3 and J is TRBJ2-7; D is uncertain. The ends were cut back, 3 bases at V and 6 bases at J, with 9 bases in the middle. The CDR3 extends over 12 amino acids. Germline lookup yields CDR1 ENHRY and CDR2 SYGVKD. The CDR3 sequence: CAISEPRGEQYF. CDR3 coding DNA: TGTGCCATCAGTGAACCTAGAGGCGAGCAGTACTTC.

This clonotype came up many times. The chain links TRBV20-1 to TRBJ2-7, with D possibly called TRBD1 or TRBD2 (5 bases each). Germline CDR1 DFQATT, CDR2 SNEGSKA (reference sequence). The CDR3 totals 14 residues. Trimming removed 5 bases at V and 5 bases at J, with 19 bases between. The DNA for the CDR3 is TGCAGTGCTTACCCCCTCGGGACCTGGGACGAGCAGTACTTC. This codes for CSAYPLGTWDEQYF.

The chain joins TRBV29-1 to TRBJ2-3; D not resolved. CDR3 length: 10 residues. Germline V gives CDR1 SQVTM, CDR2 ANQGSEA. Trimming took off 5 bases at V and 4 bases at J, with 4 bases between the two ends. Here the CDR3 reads CSVWADTQYF. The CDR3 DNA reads TGCAGCGTTTGGGCAGATACGCAGTATTTT.

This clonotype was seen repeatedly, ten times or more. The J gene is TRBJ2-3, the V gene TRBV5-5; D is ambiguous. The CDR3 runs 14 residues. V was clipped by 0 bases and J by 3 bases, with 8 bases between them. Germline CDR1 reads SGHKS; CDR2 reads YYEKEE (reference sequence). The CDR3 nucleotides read TGTGCCAGCAGCTTGGCCGCGCCGACAGATACGCAGTATTTT. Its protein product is CASSLAAPTDTQYF.

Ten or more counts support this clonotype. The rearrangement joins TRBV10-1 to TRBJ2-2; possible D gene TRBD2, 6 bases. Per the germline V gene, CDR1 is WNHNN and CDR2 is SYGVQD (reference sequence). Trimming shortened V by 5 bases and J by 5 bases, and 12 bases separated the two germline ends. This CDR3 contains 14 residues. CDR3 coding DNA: TGCGCCAGCAGTCGGTCGGGAGTAACCGGGGAGCTGTTTTTT. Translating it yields CASSRSGVTGELFF.

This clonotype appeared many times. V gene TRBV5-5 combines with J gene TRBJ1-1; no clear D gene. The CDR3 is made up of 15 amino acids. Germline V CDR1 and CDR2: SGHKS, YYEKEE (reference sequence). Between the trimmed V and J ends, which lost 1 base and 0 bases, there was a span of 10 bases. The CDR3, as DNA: TGTGCCAGCAGCTTGTTGGCCAGCATGAACACTGAAGCTTTCTTT. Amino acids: CASSLLASMNTEAFF.

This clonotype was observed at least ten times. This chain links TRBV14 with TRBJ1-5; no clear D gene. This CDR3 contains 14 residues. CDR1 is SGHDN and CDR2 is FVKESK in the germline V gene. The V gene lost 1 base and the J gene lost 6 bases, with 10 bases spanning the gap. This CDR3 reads CASSQGVRTQPQHF. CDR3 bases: TGTGCCAGCAGCCAAGGGGTACGGACTCAGCCCCAGCATTTT.